Presented here are 2 T cell receptor beta chains from one specimen sequenced in a study of T cell responses to AZD1222 COVID-19 vaccine. Method: immunoSEQ multiplex PCR; TCRdb's copy keeps in-frame clones and lacks some. The sample consists of approximately 97,000 clones, about four fifths of them appearing once. The sequences come from peripheral blood, collected on day 0 of AZD1222 vaccination. These receptors were taken from an adult in good health.

The V gene is TRBV29-1, the J gene TRBJ1-1; 9 bases agree with TRBD1. CDR1 SQVTM and CDR2 ANQGSEA come from the germline V gene. The V and J ends lost 7 bases and 3 bases, in that order; junction bases with no gene match: 12. This CDR3 is 15 amino acids long. The CDR3 DNA reads as TGCAGCGGTAGGCTGTGGGACAGGGTGTACACTGAAGCTTTCTTT. It is translated as CSGRLWDRVYTEAFF.

The chain uses TRBV5-6 and TRBJ1-2; D is uncertain. This CDR3 has 14 amino acids. The V and J ends lost 4 bases and 8 bases respectively, with 18 bases between them. Germline CDR1 and CDR2: SGHDT and YYEEEE. The CDR3 spells CASSLETRMRGYTF. CDR3 DNA sequence: TGTGCCAGCAGCCTTGAAACCCGCATGAGGGGCTACACCTTC.